The 6 T cell receptor beta chains below come from one sample, sequenced in a study of graft-versus-host responses after intestinal transplantation. Some clones are missing from TCRdb's copy, which holds only in-frame ones; the method was immunoSEQ multiplex PCR. Of 25,000 to 35,000 clones listed, roughly 85% were seen once; the top ten hold roughly 11%. The material sequenced was PBMCs, taken about 450 days after intestinal transplantation. The receptors were gathered from a human patient who received an intestinal transplant, so some T cells may come from the graft donor.

This clone was found a few times. The chain links TRBV11-2 to TRBJ2-2, with D uncertain. CDR3 length: 12 residues. CDR1 SGHAT and CDR2 FQNNGV come from the germline V gene. Trimming shortened V by 5 bases and J by 0 bases, and 1 base separated the two germline ends. CDR3: CASSTNTGELFF. DNA for the CDR3: TGTGCCAGCAGCACGAACACCGGGGAGCTGTTTTTT.

The chain links TRBV5-1 to TRBJ1-1; D is uncertain. Per germline, CDR1 SGHRS and CDR2 YFSETQ. With 7 bases removed from V and 1 base from J, the gap between germline ends came to 14 bases. The CDR3 consists of 14 residues. CDR3 DNA sequence: TGCGCCAGCGCCTTTGACCCCACGAACACTGAAGCTTTCTTT. It specifies CASAFDPTNTEAFF.

The V gene is TRBV5-4, the J gene TRBJ2-2; D remains ambiguous. V lost 0 bases, J lost 2 bases, and 11 bases lay in between. Germline V gene data show CDR1 as SGHNT and CDR2 as YYREEE (reference sequence). This CDR3 spans 16 amino acids. CDR3 sequence (DNA): TGTGCCAGCAGCTTGGTAGGCGAAACCAACACCGGGGAGCTGTTTTTT. Encoded protein: CASSLVGETNTGELFF.

The J gene is TRBJ2-3, the V gene TRBV28; either TRBD1 or TRBD2 may fit D (5 bases each). V shed 6 bases and J shed 0 bases, with 16 bases lying between them. The CDR3 sequence is 16 residues long. Germline V CDR1 and CDR2: MDHEN, SYDVKM. CDR3 sequence: CASSPIGTPSTDTQYF. DNA for the CDR3: TGTGCCAGCAGCCCGATAGGGACGCCGAGCACAGATACGCAGTATTTT.

The genes are TRBV10-1 and TRBJ1-5; D remains ambiguous. CDR3 length: 10 amino acids. In germline, CDR1 is WNHNN, CDR2 SYGVQD (reference sequence). Trimming stripped 9 bases from V and 0 bases from J, with 0 bases between. The CDR3 sequence is CASSNQPQHF. The CDR3 region has the DNA TGCGCCAGTAGCAATCAGCCCCAGCATTTT.

This rearrangement joins TRBV6-6 to TRBJ1-6; D ambiguous. V lost 2 bases and J lost 6, with 11 bases in between. Germline values: CDR1 MNHNY, CDR2 SVGAGI (reference sequence). The CDR3 runs 15 residues. This CDR3 reads CASSYPKRTNSPLHF. The CDR3 DNA reads as TGTGCCAGCAGTTACCCTAAAAGAACTAATTCACCCCTCCACTTT.